The source of this T cell receptor (beta chain) is a study of cytomegalovirus exposure and HLA in healthy donors. Measured with immunoSEQ multiplex PCR; TCRdb has only the in-frame clones, and not every one. The data contain 150,000 to 200,000 clones, 86% of them seen just once; the ten biggest clones take up almost 1.5%. Germline CDR1 and CDR2: SNHLY and FYNNEI. After removal of 2 bases from V and 4 bases from J, the junction contained 7 bases not matched to a gene. CDR3 length equals 15 residues. The donors were in the roughly 130-subject validation cohort, distinct from the approximately 730-subject first cohort. Findings and limits, study-wide: The authors confirmed in vitro that three CMV-associated chains were specific for CMV antigens. Cytomegalovirus status was reportedly diagnosed by the classifier with high specificity and sensitivity. That first-cohort TCR clusters tended to co-occur in the 100 to 150 validation repertoires was found in a later analysis.

This clone was seen a few times. Its target is unknown. Sequenced sample: PBMCs. The V call is TRBV2, the J call TRBJ1-2, with TRBD1 matching 7 bases. The clonotype was recovered from a woman between 18 and 29 years old in good health and CMV-seronegative. The CDR3 coding sequence is TGTGCCAGCAGTGAAAGGGACAGACTACTCTATGGCTACACCTTC. Translating gives CASSERDRLLYGYTF.